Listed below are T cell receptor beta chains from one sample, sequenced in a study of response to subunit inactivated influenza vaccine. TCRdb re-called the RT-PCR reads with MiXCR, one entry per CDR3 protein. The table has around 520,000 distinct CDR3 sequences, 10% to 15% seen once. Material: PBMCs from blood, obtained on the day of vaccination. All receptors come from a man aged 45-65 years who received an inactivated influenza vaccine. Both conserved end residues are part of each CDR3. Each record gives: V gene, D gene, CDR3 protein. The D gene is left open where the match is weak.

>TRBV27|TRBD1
CASSPRGQYSGYTF
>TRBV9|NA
CASSVAHQGPDTEAFF
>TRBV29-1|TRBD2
CSVGRGGSGLDIQYF
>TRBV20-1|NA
CSAQRTVRDEQFF
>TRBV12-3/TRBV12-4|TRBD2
CASKSLAGGGDEQFF
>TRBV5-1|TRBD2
CASMDSGNNEQFF
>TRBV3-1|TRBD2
CASSPSGGAYEQFF
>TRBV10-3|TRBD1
CAISENPGQGATDTQYF
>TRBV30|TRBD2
CAWIKRGGTDTQYF
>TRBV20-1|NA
CSARKGYRGSTDTQYF
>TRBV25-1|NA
CASSGNTIFYEQYF
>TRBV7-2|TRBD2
CASSLLAESYEQYF
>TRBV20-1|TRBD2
CSARATHFLADHPDTQYF
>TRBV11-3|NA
CASSSQDTGELFF
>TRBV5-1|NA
CASSTDEGTEAFF
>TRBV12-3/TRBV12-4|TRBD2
CASSLPGTSSGELFF
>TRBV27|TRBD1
CASRLTGGGEAFF
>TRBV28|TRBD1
CASSPTGSNYGYTF
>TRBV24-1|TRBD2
CATSGGGETQYF
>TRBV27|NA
CASSFYGHPHVWEQFF
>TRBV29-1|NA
CSVVRLVGYNEQFF
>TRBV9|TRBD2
CASSAPYSGGRTYNEQFF
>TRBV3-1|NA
CASSRSRLNYGYTF
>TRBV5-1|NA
CASGQGPNQPQHF
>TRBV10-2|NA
CASSDSSLDEQFF
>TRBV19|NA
CASSITPQGAYEQYF
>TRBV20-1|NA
CSASALGDTQYF
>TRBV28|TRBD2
CASSPRNSGTSVYEQYF
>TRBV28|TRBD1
CASSWGTGGVPQHF
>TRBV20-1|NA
CSARDLGRSNSPLHF
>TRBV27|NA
CASSPDLVSQFF
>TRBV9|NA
CASSVDSRETQYF
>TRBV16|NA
CASSQSTTYEQYF
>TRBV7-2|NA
CASSLTGYTQYF
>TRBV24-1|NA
CATSDSRETQYF
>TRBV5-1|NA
CASSPVGSDTQYF
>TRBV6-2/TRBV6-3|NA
CASSYTGYTEAFF
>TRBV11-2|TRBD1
CASSLSGRGRNEKLFF
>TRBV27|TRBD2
CASRPTSVGTQYF
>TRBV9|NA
CASSADGPGTEQFF
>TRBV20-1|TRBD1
CSTWDRKYSNQPQHF
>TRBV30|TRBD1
CAWNPGQGAVDEQFF
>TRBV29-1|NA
CSAERGGTYNEQFF
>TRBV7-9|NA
CASTRNGFSPLHF
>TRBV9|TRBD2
CASSNSGQTYEQYF
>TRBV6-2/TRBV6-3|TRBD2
CATNKRASGGVSYNEQFF
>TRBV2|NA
CASLVQEGARETQYF
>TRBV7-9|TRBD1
CASSSILTGSSYNEQFF
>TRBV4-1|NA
CASSQQPYRTDTYEQYF
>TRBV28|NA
CASSSQGFWTYEQYF
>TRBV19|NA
CASSRGLSGANVLTF
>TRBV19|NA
CATSLGLGELFF
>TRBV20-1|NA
CSAIADASSYNEQFF
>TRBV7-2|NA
CASSRSGQEQFF
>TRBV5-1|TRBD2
CASSTRLAGGNNEQFF